The entry that follows covers one T cell receptor beta chain sequence. The target antigen is unknown. Together with a sample-barcoded 5' primer, a J-beta primer mix was included in a second PCR lasting roughly 6 to 12 cycles. The template-switch adaptor, which had 12 random nucleotides, put a tag on each cDNA molecule. TCRdb processed the 5' RACE reads anew with MiXCR; each CDR3 protein has one entry. The sample holds fewer than 600,000 distinct CDR3 sequences; 27% are singletons and the top ten take approximately 3.7%. The data belong to a study of blood T cells in healthy people across ages. Overall study results and limits: With age, beta diversity per million T cells declined roughly linearly, significantly by about 40.

V gave up 3 bases and J gave up 5 bases, with 10 bases separating them. The CDR3 has 12 residues. From germline, CDR1 is SQVTM and CDR2 ANQGSEA. This sample also belongs to another study, concerning T cells of mothers and their children.

Sequencing input: blood. This TCR derives from a boy between 2 and 10 years old in good health. The rearrangement uses TRBV29-1 and TRBJ2-5; D unresolved. The CDR3 region is CSVDITIETQYF. Here the CDR3 DNA reads TGCAGCGTTGATATAACTATTGAGACCCAGTACTTC.